This TCR beta chain came from a study of shared clonotypes between healthy human individuals. The overall study: Every donor yielded three CD4 naive, three CD4 memory, two CD8 naive and one CD8 memory plate.

All of the donors resided in Nashville, Tennessee, and each was a Caucasian adult. Details on this clone: Antigen unknown.

This CDR3 contains 15 residues. CDR1 and CDR2 from the germline V gene are GTSNPN and SVGIG (reference sequence). V lost 5 bases and J lost 0; bases outside the gene matches: 5. Libraries were prepared by immunoSEQ multiplex PCR; TCRdb keeps only in-frame clonotypes and omits some of them. The sample carries millions of clones, 90% to 95% recorded once. Study-level findings and limits: Non-shared clonotypes were found to have lower generation probabilities than the clonotypes that were shared by all four of the sorted-subset donors. What naive subsets generally showed was a larger estimated richness than memory subsets showed.

What was sequenced was naive CD4+ T cells sorted from blood. Subset described: CD45RA+ positively selected. The receptor's source is a man between 18 and 35 years old in good health. The chain recombines TRBV30 with TRBJ1-5, with 9 bases that match TRBD1. For the CDR3, the DNA is TGTGCCTGGGGGACAGGGATCAATAGCAATCAGCCCCAGCATTTT. Translated: CAWGTGINSNQPQHF.